The 23 T cell receptor beta chains below all came from one sample that was sequenced in a study of T cells in narcolepsy. Measured with immunoSEQ multiplex PCR; TCRdb has only the in-frame clones, and not every one. The table includes under 35,000 clones, over 80% detected once. The sequenced material came from memory (CD45RA-) CD4+ T cells from blood. Receptor source: a human donor in good health.

The chain recombines TRBV2 with TRBJ2-1, with 9 bases lining up with TRBD2. Germline V gene lookup returns CDR1 SNHLY and CDR2 FYNNEI. The CDR3 is 16 residues long. The trim removed 4 bases at V and 3 bases at J, leaving 7 bases unmatched. The CDR3 here is CASSGSGRIVYNEQFF. CDR3 in DNA: TGTGCCAGCAGTGGTAGCGGGAGAATCGTCTACAATGAGCAGTTCTTC.

This clone was found a few times. The chain employs TRBV19 and TRBJ2-7; D perhaps matches TRBD1 (5 bases). In germline, CDR1 is LNHDA, CDR2 SQIVND (reference sequence). Trimming pared 4 bases from V and 5 bases from J, leaving 15 bases between. The CDR3 extends over 14 amino acids. CDR3 region: CASSKDNRWDEQYF. CDR3 bases: TGTGCCAGTAGTAAGGACAACCGATGGGACGAGCAGTACTTC.

The V call is TRBV7-7, the J call TRBJ2-5; 8 positions agree with TRBD1. J was trimmed by 5 bases and V by 5 bases; bases with no gene match: 13. Germline values: CDR1 SSHAT, CDR2 FNYEAQ (reference sequence). The CDR3 has 16 amino acids. CDR3 loop: CASSRTQGQGRETQYF. The CDR3 region has the DNA TGTGCCAGCAGCCGTACACAAGGACAGGGCAGGGAGACCCAGTACTTC.

This chain uses TRBV19 with TRBJ1-3; D not resolved. The CDR3 loop spans 16 amino acids. The V gene's germline CDR1 is LNHDA and CDR2 SQIVND (reference sequence). V gave up 2 bases and J gave up 8 bases, with 19 bases separating them. The CDR3 DNA follows: TGTGCCAGTAGTATAAATCGACGGAGCCTCGGAGACACCATATATTTT. Translating it yields CASSINRRSLGDTIYF.

This clone showed up just once. The chain combines TRBV5-4 with TRBJ2-7; D might be TRBD1 (6 bases). The CDR3 extends over 17 amino acids. Per the germline V gene, CDR1 is SGHNT and CDR2 is YYREEE (reference sequence). Trimming shortened V by 4 bases and J by 0 bases, and 20 bases separated the two germline ends. The CDR3 reads CASSVGHGQAPSYEQYF. The CDR3 bases are TGTGCCAGCAGCGTGGGACACGGCCAGGCCCCCTCCTACGAGCAGTACTTC.

The J gene is TRBJ2-7, the V gene TRBV7-2; D is possibly TRBD2 (5 bases). The germline V gene encodes CDR1 SGHTA and CDR2 FQGNSA. The V gene lost 3 bases and the J gene lost 4 bases, with 19 bases spanning the gap. The CDR3 consists of 16 residues. The CDR3 loop reads CASSFGAATGNYEQYF. The DNA for the CDR3 is TGTGCCAGCAGCTTTGGCGCGGCCACGGGGAATTACGAGCAGTACTTC.

This clone occurred once. The gene calls are TRBV30 and TRBJ1-5, with D perhaps matching TRBD1 (5 bases). CDR3 length: 13 amino acids. The germline CDR1 and CDR2 sequences are GTSNPN and SVGIG (reference sequence). Trimming took 4 bases from V and 4 from J, leaving 11 bases between them. The DNA for the CDR3 is TGTGCCTGGATCAAGTGGGGGAATCAGCCCCAGCATTTT. Protein sequence: CAWIKWGNQPQHF.

This clone was counted a single time. The gene calls are TRBV27 and TRBJ2-6; D possibly corresponds to TRBD1 (6 bases). Germline values: CDR1 MNHEY, CDR2 SMNVEV (reference sequence). This CDR3 region has 19 residues. With 2 bases removed from V and 0 bases from J, the gap between germline ends came to 17 bases. Here the CDR3 DNA reads TGTGCCAGCAGTTTAGCGACGGGACATGCCTACTCTGGGGCCAACGTCCTGACTTTC. Amino acid sequence: CASSLATGHAYSGANVLTF.

On this clone: The junction differs from germline at one of its ends, possibly a read error. The rearrangement joins TRBV5-1 to TRBJ2-1; tentative D call: TRBD1 (6 bases). This CDR3 spans 14 amino acids. Germline V gene lookup returns CDR1 SGHRS and CDR2 YFSETQ. The CDR3 DNA reads TGCGCCAGCAGCTTGGCCTTACAGGGCGGACATCAAGTCTTC. Encoded protein: CASSLALQGGHQVF.

V and J are TRBV5-4 and TRBJ2-1; 8 bases are a match to TRBD2. This CDR3 is built from 15 residues. CDR1 is SGHNT, CDR2 YYREEE, per germline (reference sequence). V was pared by 3 bases and J by 10 bases, with 12 bases of the junction left unmatched. CDR3 DNA sequence: TGTGCCAGCAGCTATCGTAGCGGGATGTTGAAGGAGCAGTTCTTC. This gives the protein CASSYRSGMLKEQFF.

A remark on this clone: This sample includes further DNA sequences coding for the same CDR3. This chain links TRBV7-2 with TRBJ2-7; D unclear. V lost 4 bases, J lost 0 bases, and 4 bases lay in between. CDR3 length: 12 residues. Per the germline V gene, CDR1 is SGHTA and CDR2 is FQGNSA. The CDR3 is CASSSSSYEQYF. The DNA for the CDR3 is TGTGCCAGCAGCTCCAGCTCCTACGAGCAGTACTTC.

The chain combines TRBV9 with TRBJ2-2; D ambiguous. The V end was cut by 0 bases, the J end by 6 bases, with 6 bases between. Germline V gene data show CDR1 as SGDLS and CDR2 as YYNGEE. This CDR3 contains 13 residues. CDR3 region: CASSVVGAGELFF. The CDR3 DNA reads as TGTGCCAGCAGCGTAGTTGGTGCCGGGGAGCTGTTTTTT.

For the CDR3, the DNA is TGTGCCAGCAGCTTAATCGACGAGGATCAGCCCCAGCATTTT. This codes for CASSLIDEDQPQHF. V is TRBV7-3 and J is TRBJ1-5; D unresolved. Germline loops: CDR1 SGHTA, CDR2 FQGTGA. The CDR3 spans 14 residues. The V gene lost 1 base and the J gene lost 5 bases, with 9 bases spanning the gap. The complete variable domain, with remaining parts taken from reference TRBV7-3 and TRBJ1-5, reads GAGVSQTPSNKVTEKGKYVELRCDPISGHTALYWYRQSLGQGPEFLIYFQGTGAADDSGLPNDRFFAVRPEGSVSTLKIQRTERGDSAVYLCASSLIDEDQPQHFGDGTRLSIL.

The chain combines TRBV15 with TRBJ1-3; 7 positions agree with TRBD1. The germline CDR1 and CDR2 sequences are LNHNV and YYDKDF (reference sequence). The CDR3 is 18 amino acids. V was clipped by 2 bases and J by 0 bases; unmatched bases: 10. CDR3 residues: CATSRLYRGLGSGNTIYF. CDR3 nucleotides: TGTGCCACCAGCAGACTTTACAGGGGATTGGGCTCTGGAAACACCATATATTTT.

The rearrangement joins TRBV7-9 to TRBJ2-3, with D tentatively TRBD1 or TRBD2 (6 bases each). The length of the CDR3 is 12 residues. Germline loops: CDR1 SEHNR, CDR2 FQNEAQ (reference sequence). V shed 8 bases and J shed 8 bases, with 14 bases lying between them. CDR3 residues: CASQLQGGTQYF. CDR3 DNA: TGTGCCAGCCAGTTACAGGGAGGTACGCAGTATTTT.

Comments on this clone: One end of the junction varies from germline; a read error may be responsible. The rearrangement uses TRBV7-9 and TRBJ2-2, with D possibly being TRBD2 (6 bases). Per germline, CDR1 SEHNR and CDR2 FQNEAQ (reference sequence). There are 13 residues in the CDR3. CDR3 DNA: TGTGTCAGCAGCTTAGGAGGGCGGGTGGAGCTGTTTTTT. It yields the protein CVSSLGGRVELFF.

The V call is TRBV5-3, the J call TRBJ2-3; 9 positions match TRBD2. TRBV5-3 is annotated as an ORF whose role is uncertain. The CDR3 contains 12 residues. After removal of 9 bases from V and 5 bases from J, the junction contained 4 bases not matched to a gene. This CDR3 reads CAKGAGGDTQYF. The CDR3 coding sequence is TGTGCCAAGGGAGCGGGGGGAGATACGCAGTATTTT.

The chain carries TRBV7-2 and TRBJ2-7; TRBD2 aligns across 8 bases. The CDR3 consists of 13 residues. Per the germline V gene, CDR1 is SGHTA and CDR2 is FQGNSA. J gave up 6 bases and V 5 bases, and 6 bases lay outside the gene matches. Written as DNA, the CDR3 is TGTGCCAGCAGCGCCGGGACTAGAGGCGAGCAGTACTTC. This translates into CASSAGTRGEQYF.

In the case of this clone: This sample includes further DNA sequences coding for the same CDR3. J is TRBJ1-3 and V is TRBV7-8; 7 positions match TRBD1. This CDR3 has 16 residues. Germline-derived CDR1 and CDR2 are SGHVS and FQNEAQ. V lost 3 bases to trimming and J lost 0 bases; unmatched junction nucleotides: 5. CDR3 sequence reads: CASSFGDSSSGNTIYF. CDR3 DNA sequence: TGTGCCAGCAGCTTTGGGGACAGCTCCTCTGGAAACACCATATATTTT.

The chain carries TRBV5-4 and TRBJ2-7; D perhaps matches TRBD2 (5 bases). The CDR3 totals 14 residues. Between the trimmed V and J ends, which lost 4 bases and 2 bases, there was a span of 13 bases. The germline V gene has CDR1 SGHNT and CDR2 YYREEE (reference sequence). CDR3 nucleotide sequence: TGTGCCAGCAGCCCGGACTCTTCGACCTACGAGCAGTACTTC. Its protein is CASSPDSSTYEQYF.

On this clone: The same CDR3 arises from other DNA sequences in this sample as well. The chain is built from TRBV27 and TRBJ2-5, with 8 bases aligning to TRBD2. Germline CDR1 and CDR2: MNHEY and SMNVEV (reference sequence). J was trimmed by 1 base and V by 3 bases; bases with no gene match: 4. This CDR3 is built from 15 residues. The CDR3 protein is CASSLTGGPQETQYF. The DNA of the CDR3 is TGTGCCAGCAGTTTGACGGGAGGGCCCCAAGAGACCCAGTACTTC.

This chain connects TRBV7-8 to TRBJ2-2, with TRBD2 matching 13 bases. Germline V lookup: CDR1 SGHVS, CDR2 FQNEAQ. V trimming: 3 bases; J trimming: 5 bases; junction bases outside the gene matches: 6. The CDR3 is made up of 17 amino acids. CDR3 nucleotides: TGTGCCAGCAGCTTTCGGACTAGCGGGGGAGGTACCGGGGAGCTGTTTTTT. It translates to CASSFRTSGGGTGELFF.

The chain joins TRBV7-6 to TRBJ2-1; D assignment may be TRBD1 or TRBD2 (5 bases each). Deletions cut 2 bases from V and 6 bases from J, with 14 bases between. CDR1 is SGHVS, CDR2 FNYEAQ, per germline. This CDR3 contains 15 residues. The DNA of the CDR3 is TGTGCCAGCAGCTTAAATCCGGGACCTACCAATGAGCAGTTCTTC. It encodes CASSLNPGPTNEQFF.